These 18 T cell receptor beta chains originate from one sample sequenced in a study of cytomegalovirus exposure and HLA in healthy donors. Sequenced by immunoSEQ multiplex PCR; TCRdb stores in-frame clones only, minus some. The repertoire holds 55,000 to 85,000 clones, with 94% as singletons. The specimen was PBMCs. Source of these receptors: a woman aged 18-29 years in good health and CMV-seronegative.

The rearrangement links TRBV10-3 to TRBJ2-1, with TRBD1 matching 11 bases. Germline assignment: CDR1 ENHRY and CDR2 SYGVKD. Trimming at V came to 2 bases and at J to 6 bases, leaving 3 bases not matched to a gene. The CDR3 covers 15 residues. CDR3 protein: CAISEGTGGRNEQFF. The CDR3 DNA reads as TGTGCCATCAGTGAGGGGACAGGGGGACGCAATGAGCAGTTCTTC.

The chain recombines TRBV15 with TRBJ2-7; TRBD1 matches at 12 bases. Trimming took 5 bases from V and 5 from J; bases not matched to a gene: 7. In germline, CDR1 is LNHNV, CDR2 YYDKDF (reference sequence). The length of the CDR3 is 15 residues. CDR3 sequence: CATSPGGQGANEQYF. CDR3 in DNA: TGTGCCACCAGCCCCGGGGGACAGGGGGCGAACGAGCAGTACTTC.

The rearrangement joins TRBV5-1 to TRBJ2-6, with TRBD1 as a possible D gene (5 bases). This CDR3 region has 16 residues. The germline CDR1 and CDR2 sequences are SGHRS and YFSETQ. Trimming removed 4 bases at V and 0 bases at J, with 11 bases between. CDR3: CASSPWTSSGANVLTF. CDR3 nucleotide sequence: TGCGCCAGCAGCCCCTGGACAAGCTCTGGGGCCAACGTCCTGACTTTC.

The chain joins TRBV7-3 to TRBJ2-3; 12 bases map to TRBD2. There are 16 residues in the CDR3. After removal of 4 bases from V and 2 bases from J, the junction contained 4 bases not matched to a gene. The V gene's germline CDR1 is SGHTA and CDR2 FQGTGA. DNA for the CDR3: TGTGCCAGCAGCTCGGGACTAGCGGGCCTCACAGATACGCAGTATTTT. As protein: CASSSGLAGLTDTQYF.

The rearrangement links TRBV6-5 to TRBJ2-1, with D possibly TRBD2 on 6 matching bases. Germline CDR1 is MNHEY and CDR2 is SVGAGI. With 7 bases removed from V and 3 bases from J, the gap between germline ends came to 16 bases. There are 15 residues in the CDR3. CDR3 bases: TGTGCCAGCACCCCCGAGTCGGGAGTCTACAATGAGCAGTTCTTC. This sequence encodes CASTPESGVYNEQFF.

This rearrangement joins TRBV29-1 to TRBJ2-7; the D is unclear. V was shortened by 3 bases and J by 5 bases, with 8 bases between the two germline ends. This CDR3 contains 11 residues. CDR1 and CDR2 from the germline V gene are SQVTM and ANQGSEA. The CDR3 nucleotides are TGCAGCGTTGACGGTCGGGACGAGCAGTACTTC. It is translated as CSVDGRDEQYF.

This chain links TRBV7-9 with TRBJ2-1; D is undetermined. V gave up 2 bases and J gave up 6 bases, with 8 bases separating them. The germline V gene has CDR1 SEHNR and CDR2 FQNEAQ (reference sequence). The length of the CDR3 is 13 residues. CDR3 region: CASSLSGSNEQFF. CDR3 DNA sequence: TGTGCCAGCAGCTTATCCGGTAGCAATGAGCAGTTCTTC.

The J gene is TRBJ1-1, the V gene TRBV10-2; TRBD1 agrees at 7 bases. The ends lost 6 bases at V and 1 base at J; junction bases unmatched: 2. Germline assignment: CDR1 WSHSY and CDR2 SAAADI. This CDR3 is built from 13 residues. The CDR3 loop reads CASRGQSNTEAFF. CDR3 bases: TGCGCCAGCAGGGGACAGTCGAACACTGAAGCTTTCTTT.

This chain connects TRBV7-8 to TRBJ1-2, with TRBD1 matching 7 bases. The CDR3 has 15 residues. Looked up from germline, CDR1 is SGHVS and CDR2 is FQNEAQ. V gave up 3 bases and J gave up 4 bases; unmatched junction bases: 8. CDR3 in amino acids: CASSLYFDRVYGYTF. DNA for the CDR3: TGTGCCAGCAGCTTGTACTTCGACAGGGTCTATGGCTACACCTTC.

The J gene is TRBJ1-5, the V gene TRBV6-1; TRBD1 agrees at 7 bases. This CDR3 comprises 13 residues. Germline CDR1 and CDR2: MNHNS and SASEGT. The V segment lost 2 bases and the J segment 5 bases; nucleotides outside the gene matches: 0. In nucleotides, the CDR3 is TGTGCCAGCAGTGAACAGGGGGATCAGCCCCAGCATTTT. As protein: CASSEQGDQPQHF.

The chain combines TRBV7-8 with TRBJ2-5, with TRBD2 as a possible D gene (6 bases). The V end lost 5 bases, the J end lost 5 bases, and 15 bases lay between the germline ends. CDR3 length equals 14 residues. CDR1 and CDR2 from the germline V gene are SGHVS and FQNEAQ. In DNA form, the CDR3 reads TGTGCCAGCAGCCCGACTAGGGCGTGGGAGACCCAGTACTTC. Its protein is CASSPTRAWETQYF.

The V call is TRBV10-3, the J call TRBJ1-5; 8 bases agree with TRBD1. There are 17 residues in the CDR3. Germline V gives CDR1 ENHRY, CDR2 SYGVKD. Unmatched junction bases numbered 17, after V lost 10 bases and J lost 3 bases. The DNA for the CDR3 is TGTGCCACCAACCCGGGACAGGCTAACCATATCAATCAGCCCCAGCATTTT. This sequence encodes CATNPGQANHINQPQHF.

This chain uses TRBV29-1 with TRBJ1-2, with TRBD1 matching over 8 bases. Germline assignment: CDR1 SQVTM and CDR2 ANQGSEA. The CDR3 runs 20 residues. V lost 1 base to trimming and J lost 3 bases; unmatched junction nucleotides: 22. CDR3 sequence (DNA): TGCAGCGTTGAAGTAAACCCGGGACCGGGACAGGAGTTCTGGTACTATGGCTACACCTTC. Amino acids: CSVEVNPGPGQEFWYYGYTF.

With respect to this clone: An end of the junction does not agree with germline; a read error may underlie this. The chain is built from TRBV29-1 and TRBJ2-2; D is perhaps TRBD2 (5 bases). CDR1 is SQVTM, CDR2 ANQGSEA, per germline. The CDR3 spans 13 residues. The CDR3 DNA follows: TGCAGCGTTGGGGGAAAGACCCCCCGGGGAGCTGTTTTT. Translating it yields CSVGGKTPRGAVF.

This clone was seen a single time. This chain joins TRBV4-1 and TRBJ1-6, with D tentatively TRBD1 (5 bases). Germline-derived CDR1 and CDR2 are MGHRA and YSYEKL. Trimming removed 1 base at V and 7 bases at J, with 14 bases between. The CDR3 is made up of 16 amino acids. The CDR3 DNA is TGCGCCAGCAGCCAAGCCCCAAGGGGTTGGAATTCACCCCTCCACTTT. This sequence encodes CASSQAPRGWNSPLHF.

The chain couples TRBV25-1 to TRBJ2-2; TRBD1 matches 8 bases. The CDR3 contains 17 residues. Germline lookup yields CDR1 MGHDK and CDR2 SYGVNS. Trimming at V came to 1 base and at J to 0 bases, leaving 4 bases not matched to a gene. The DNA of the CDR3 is TGTGCCAGCAGTGAATCGACAGGGGCGTCGAACACCGGGGAGCTGTTTTTT. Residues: CASSESTGASNTGELFF. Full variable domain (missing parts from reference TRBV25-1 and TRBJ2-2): EADIYQTPRYLVIGTGKKITLECSQTMGHDKMYWYQQDPGMELHLIHYSYGVNSTEKGDLSSESTVSRIRTEHFPLTLESARPSHTSQYLCASSESTGASNTGELFFGEGSRLTVL.

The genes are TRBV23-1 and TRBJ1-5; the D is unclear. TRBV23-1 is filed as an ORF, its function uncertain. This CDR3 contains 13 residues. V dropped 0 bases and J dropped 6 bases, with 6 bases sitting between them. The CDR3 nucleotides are TGCGCCAGCAGTCAATCGGGCATTCAGCCCCAGCATTTT. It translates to CASSQSGIQPQHF.

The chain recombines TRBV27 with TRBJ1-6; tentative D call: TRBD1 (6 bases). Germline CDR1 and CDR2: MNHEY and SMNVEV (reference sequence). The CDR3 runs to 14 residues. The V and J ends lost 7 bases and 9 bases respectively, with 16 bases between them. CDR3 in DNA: TGTGCCAGCACCCGTCGGGAGGGGGGTTCACCCCTCCACTTT. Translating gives CASTRREGGSPLHF.